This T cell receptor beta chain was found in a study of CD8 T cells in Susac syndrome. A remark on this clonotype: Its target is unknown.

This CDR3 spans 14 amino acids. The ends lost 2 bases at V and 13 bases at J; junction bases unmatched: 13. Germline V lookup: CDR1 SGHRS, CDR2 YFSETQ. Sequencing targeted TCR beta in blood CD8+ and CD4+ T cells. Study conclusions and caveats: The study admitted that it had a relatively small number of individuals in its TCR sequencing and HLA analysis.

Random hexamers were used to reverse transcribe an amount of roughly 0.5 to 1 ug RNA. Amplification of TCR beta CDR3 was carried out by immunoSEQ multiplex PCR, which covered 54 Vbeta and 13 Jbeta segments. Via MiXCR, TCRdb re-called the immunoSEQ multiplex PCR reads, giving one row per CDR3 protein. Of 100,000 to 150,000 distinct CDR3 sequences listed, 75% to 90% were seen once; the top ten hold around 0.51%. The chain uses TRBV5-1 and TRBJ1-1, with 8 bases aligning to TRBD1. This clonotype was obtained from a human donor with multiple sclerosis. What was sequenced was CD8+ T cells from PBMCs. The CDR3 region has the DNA TGCGCCAGCAGCTTAGACGCCCAGACAGGGGAGGTTTTCTTT. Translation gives CASSLDAQTGEVFF.